Shown below are 8 T cell receptor beta chains from a single sample sequenced in a study of identical twins. TCRdb recomputed calls from the 5' RACE reads with MiXCR, one row per CDR3 protein. The sample includes about 520,000 distinct CDR3 sequences, less than 25% of them seen just once. These data also formed part of another study, on T cells expressing NK-cell markers.

The sequencing input was CD4+ T cells sorted from blood. The receptors were gathered from a woman younger than 35 in good health.

The CDR3 region has the DNA TGTGCCAGCAGCTACGGGGGGGCAGGGGGAGAGACCCAGTACTTC. Protein sequence: CASSYGGAGGETQYF. The chain is built from TRBV4-2 and TRBJ2-5, with D tentatively TRBD2 (8 bases). The germline V gene encodes CDR1 LGHNA and CDR2 YNFKEQ. Trimming cost V 5 bases and J 4 bases, with 17 bases left between them. The CDR3 spans 15 residues.

The rearrangement links TRBV5-1 to TRBJ2-6, with D possibly being TRBD1 (6 bases). The length of the CDR3 is 19 residues. Germline CDR1 reads SGHRS; CDR2 reads YFSETQ. The V end lost 2 bases, the J end lost 0 bases, and 18 bases lay between the germline ends. In nucleotides, the CDR3 is TGCGCCAGCAGCTTCATCGTTCGGACAGCCCCCTCTGGGGCCAACGTCCTGACTTTC. Translated: CASSFIVRTAPSGANVLTF.

This rearrangement joins TRBV5-6 to TRBJ2-1, with 8 nucleotides matching TRBD2. The germline V gene encodes CDR1 SGHDT and CDR2 YYEEEE. CDR3 length equals 16 residues. V lost 4 bases to trimming and J lost 4 bases; unmatched junction nucleotides: 10. The CDR3 reads CASSPEGAGVYNEQFF. The CDR3 DNA reads TGTGCCAGCAGCCCGGAAGGAGCGGGGGTATACAATGAGCAGTTCTTC.

This clonotype was observed at least ten times. J is TRBJ2-1 and V is TRBV29-1; 10 nucleotides line up with TRBD1. CDR1 is SQVTM and CDR2 is ANQGSEA in the germline V gene. V lost 7 bases to trimming and J lost 6 bases; unmatched junction nucleotides: 6. The length of the CDR3 is 13 residues. This CDR3 reads CSGGQGPSNEQFF. CDR3 DNA: TGCAGCGGGGGACAGGGGCCTAGCAATGAGCAGTTCTTC.

The V and J genes are TRBV5-4 and TRBJ1-1; 7 bases align to TRBD1. CDR3 size: 17 residues. V shed 7 bases and J 4 bases; nucleotides not matched to a gene: 19. CDR1 and CDR2 from the germline V gene are SGHNT and YYREEE (reference sequence). The chain's CDR3 is CASLRQQGRGGSTEAFF. Here the CDR3 DNA reads TGTGCCAGCCTCAGACAACAGGGGAGAGGGGGGAGCACTGAAGCTTTCTTT. Supplemented by reference TRBV5-4 and TRBJ1-1, the full variable domain reads ETGVTQSPTHLIKTRGQQVTLRCSSQSGHNTVSWYQQALGQGPQFIFQYYREEENGRGNFPPRFSGLQFPNYSSELNVNALELDDSALYLCASLRQQGRGGSTEAFFGQGTRLTVV.

This clonotype was seen a few times. The chain joins TRBV20-1 to TRBJ2-7; 8 bases fit TRBD2. Germline V gives CDR1 DFQATT, CDR2 SNEGSKA (reference sequence). The CDR3 is 14 residues long. The ends lost 6 bases at V and 4 bases at J; junction bases unmatched: 11. CDR3 nucleotides: TGCAGTGCCTCCGGGAGGGGACCACTATACGAGCAGTACTTC. This encodes CSASGRGPLYEQYF.

There are many counts of this clonotype. The chain links TRBV7-2 to TRBJ2-1, with 10 bases aligning to TRBD2. Losses at the gene ends were 7 bases for V and 6 bases for J; bases not matched to a gene: 6. The CDR3 loop spans 14 amino acids. In germline, CDR1 is SGHTA, CDR2 FQGNSA. CDR3 loop: CASKSGRVGNEQFF. In DNA form, the CDR3 reads TGTGCCAGCAAGAGCGGGAGGGTCGGCAATGAGCAGTTCTTC.

This chain joins TRBV7-2 and TRBJ2-1, with 7 nucleotides matching TRBD2. The V gene's germline CDR1 is SGHTA and CDR2 FQGNSA. Trimming took 11 bases from V and 5 from J; bases not matched to a gene: 12. The CDR3 covers 14 residues. The CDR3, as DNA: TGTGCCTCCTCTAGCGGCCCCCATAACAATGAGCAGTTCTTC. The encoded protein is CASSSGPHNNEQFF.